The sequence of this T cell receptor (beta chain) was determined in a study of regulatory T cells in long-lasting Graves disease. This sample's time point: newly diagnosed GD, antithyroid drugs for less than 3 months. After RNA was extracted from PBMCs, the TCR library was made from it. Turning to this clonotype: The junction departs from the called germline gene at one end, perhaps through a read error.

This CDR3 has 16 amino acids. Germline CDR1 is SEHNR and CDR2 is FQNEAQ (reference sequence). Researchers made TCR beta libraries by using iRepertoire HTBI primers and running Arm-PCR on CDR3 regions. One entry per CDR3 protein results from TCRdb running MiXCR on the multiplex PCR reads. The sample lists 370,000 or so distinct CDR3 sequences; under 20% were seen once. These data were also filed under a second study, of T cells in Graves' hyperthyroidism and ophthalmopathy. From that paper: Initially, a first-round RT-PCR of the TCR CDR3 employed the HTBI primer set.

The source was peripheral blood mononuclear cells (PBMCs), collected at new diagnosis, from a patient treated with antithyroid drugs. The chain has TRBV7-9 and TRBJ2-5; TRBD1 matches 8 bases. This TCR was recovered from a young woman with Graves disease. DNA for the CDR3: TGTGCCAGCAGCCCCAGCGACAGGGGCTTGGTCAAGACCCAGCACTTC. The encoded protein is CASSPSDRGLVKTQHF.